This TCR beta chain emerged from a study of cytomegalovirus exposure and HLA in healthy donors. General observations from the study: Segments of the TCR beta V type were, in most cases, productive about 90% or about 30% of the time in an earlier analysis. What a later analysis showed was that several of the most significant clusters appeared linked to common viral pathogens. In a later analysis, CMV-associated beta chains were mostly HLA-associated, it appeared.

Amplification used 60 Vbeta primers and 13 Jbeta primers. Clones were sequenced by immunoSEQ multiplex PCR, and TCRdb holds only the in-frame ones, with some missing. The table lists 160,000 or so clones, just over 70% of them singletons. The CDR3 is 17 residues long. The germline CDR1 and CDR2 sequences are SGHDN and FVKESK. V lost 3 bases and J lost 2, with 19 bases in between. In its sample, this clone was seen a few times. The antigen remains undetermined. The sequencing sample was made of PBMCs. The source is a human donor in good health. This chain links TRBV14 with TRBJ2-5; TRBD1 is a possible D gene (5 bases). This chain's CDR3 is CASSHGWGQGGQETQYF. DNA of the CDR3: TGTGCCAGCAGCCACGGATGGGGCCAGGGCGGACAAGAGACCCAGTACTTC.